The clone carrying this T cell receptor beta chain was found many times. Antigen specificity is unknown. The sample belongs to a study of regulatory T cells in long-lasting Graves disease. Study results and limitations: Patients with persistent Graves' had lower TCR diversity than newly diagnosed patients.

According to the study, TCR beta libraries were built with iRepertoire HTBI primers and CDR3-region Arm-PCR. TCRdb fed the multiplex PCR reads into MiXCR, producing one record per CDR3 protein. Counted here are approximately 460,000 distinct CDR3 sequences, about a sixth occurring once; the ten biggest clones make up roughly a tenth. The CDR3 consists of 13 residues. Germline values: CDR1 ENHRY, CDR2 SYGVKD. V was shortened by 8 bases and J by 5 bases, with 15 bases between the two germline ends. Stated time point: newly diagnosed GD, antithyroid drugs for less than 3 months. With RNA extracted from PBMCs as input, the TCR library was made. The same sample was also used in a study of T cells in Graves' hyperthyroidism and ophthalmopathy. That study adds: Patients showing uncontrolled infection, other autoimmune disease, pregnancy or lactation were ineligible.

The source material was peripheral blood mononuclear cells (PBMCs), sampled at new diagnosis, from a patient treated with antithyroid drugs. This TCR came from a woman aged 25 to 39 with Graves disease. The rearrangement uses TRBV10-3 and TRBJ2-5; the D gene is possibly TRBD2 (6 bases). The CDR3 region has the DNA TGTGCCATCGCCCCCCGGAGGGCGGAGACCCAGTACTTC. This sequence encodes CAIAPRRAETQYF.